This record covers a single TCR beta chain. The data belong to a study of shared T cell receptors in the human thymus. Germline CDR1 reads SGHVS; CDR2 reads FNYEAQ. Trimming stripped 3 bases from V and 5 bases from J, with 16 bases between. This CDR3 spans 16 amino acids. The table came from immunoSEQ multiplex PCR; TCRdb's copy has only in-frame clones and leaves some out. The table has over 350,000 clones, around 93% seen once; the top ten hold 0.02%. Sequencing was carried out using thymocytes. J is TRBJ1-4 and V is TRBV7-6; a possible D gene is TRBD1 (5 bases). The sequence derives from a human donor. The CDR3 loop reads CASSFPRQGNNEKLFF. The CDR3 bases are TGTGCCAGCAGCTTCCCTCGGCAGGGAAACAATGAAAAACTGTTTTTT.